These 6 T cell receptor beta chains were sequenced from one sample in a study of blood T cell repertoires in COVID-19. Here immunoSEQ multiplex PCR was the method, and the copy in TCRdb shows in-frame clones only, minus some. The data contain some 99,000 clones, 65% to 90% of them singletons. Sample: peripheral blood. The receptors here all came from a woman at least 80 years old with active or convalescent COVID-19.

The chain links TRBV5-1 to TRBJ2-1; 8 nucleotides agree with TRBD1. This CDR3 has 13 residues. V shed 5 bases, J shed 13 bases, and the junction held 11 bases outside the gene matches. CDR1 is SGHRS and CDR2 is YFSETQ in the germline V gene. The DNA of the CDR3 is TGCGCCAGCAGGGACCCAGGGGGCGCAGGTCAGTTCTTC. As protein: CASRDPGGAGQFF.

This chain joins TRBV28 and TRBJ2-7; 11 bases agree with TRBD2. This CDR3 spans 15 amino acids. V lost 10 bases to trimming and J lost 2 bases; unmatched junction nucleotides: 10. Per the germline V gene, CDR1 is MDHEN and CDR2 is SYDVKM. The CDR3 sequence: CAISTGTSGPYEQYF. The CDR3 coding sequence is TGTGCCATATCAACCGGGACTAGCGGACCCTACGAGCAGTACTTC.

This chain joins TRBV27 and TRBJ2-3; 9 bases line up with TRBD1. The CDR3 has 17 residues. Germline lookup yields CDR1 MNHEY and CDR2 SMNVEV (reference sequence). J lost 6 bases, V lost 6 bases, and 16 bases had no gene match. The CDR3 DNA follows: TGTGCCAGCAGACTGGACAGGGGACTCCTTGGTGTTGATACGCAGTATTTT. Translated, it gives CASRLDRGLLGVDTQYF.

The table lists this clone with a count of one. CDR3 amino acids: CASSGNRGSPLHF. For the CDR3, the DNA is TGTGCCAGCAGCGGCAACAGGGGGTCACCCCTCCACTTT. The genes are TRBV9 and TRBJ1-6, with 8 bases aligning to TRBD1. Germline CDR1 reads SGDLS; CDR2 reads YYNGEE. The J segment lost 10 bases and the V segment lost 3 bases, leaving 3 bases of the junction unmatched. The CDR3 has 13 amino acids.

V usage is TRBV9 and J usage is TRBJ2-1; D is unclear. The CDR3 extends over 14 amino acids. Trimming cost V 2 bases and J 3 bases, with 9 bases left between them. Germline assignment: CDR1 SGDLS and CDR2 YYNGEE. The CDR3 sequence is CASSVRRDYNEQFF. For the CDR3, the DNA is TGTGCCAGCAGCGTTCGCCGCGACTACAATGAGCAGTTCTTC.

The J gene is TRBJ2-7, the V gene TRBV14; D call uncertain. Germline CDR1 reads SGHDN; CDR2 reads FVKESK. The ends were cut back, 9 bases at V and 2 bases at J, with 8 bases in the middle. The CDR3 sequence is 11 residues long. The chain's CDR3 is CASAATYEQYF. For the CDR3, the DNA is TGTGCCAGTGCAGCGACCTACGAGCAGTACTTC.